This T cell receptor beta chain is from a study of cytomegalovirus exposure and HLA in healthy donors. Study-level findings and limits: It was found in a later analysis that first-cohort TCR clusters tended to co-occur in the 120 validation repertoires. High sensitivity and specificity were reportedly achieved when the classifier diagnosed cytomegalovirus status. The study put some 150 TCR beta chains on its list as cytomegalovirus-associated.

The repertoire was sequenced with immunoSEQ multiplex PCR; TCRdb's copy has only in-frame clones and lacks some. Of over 150,000 clones listed, nearly 90% were seen once; the top ten hold 10%. A word on this clone: Its antigen is not identified.

These donors were members of the 120-subject validation cohort, a group separate from the approximately 670-subject first cohort. J lost 4 bases, V lost 1 base, and 15 bases had no gene match. The CDR3 runs 19 residues. CDR1 is SGHTA, CDR2 FQGTGA, per germline. Sequencing was performed on PBMCs. The V and J genes are TRBV7-3 and TRBJ2-3; the match to TRBD2 covers 9 bases. The TCR originated in a woman aged 18-29 years in good health and CMV-seropositive. In nucleotides, the CDR3 is TGTGCCAGCAGCTTAAGGGGGTTCGGTGCGGGAGGGCTCTCAGATACGCAGTATTTT. This codes for CASSLRGFGAGGLSDTQYF.